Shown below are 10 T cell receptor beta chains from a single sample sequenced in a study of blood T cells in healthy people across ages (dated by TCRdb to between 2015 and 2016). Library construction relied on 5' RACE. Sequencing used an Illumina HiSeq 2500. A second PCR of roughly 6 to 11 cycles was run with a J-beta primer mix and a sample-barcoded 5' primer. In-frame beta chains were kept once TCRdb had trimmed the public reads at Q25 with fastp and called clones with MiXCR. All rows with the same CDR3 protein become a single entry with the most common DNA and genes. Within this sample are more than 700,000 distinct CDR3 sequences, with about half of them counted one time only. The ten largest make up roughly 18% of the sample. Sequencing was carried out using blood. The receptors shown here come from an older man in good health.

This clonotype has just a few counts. Here the CDR3 reads CASSSRLAGMINEQFF. In DNA, the CDR3 is TGTGCCAGCAGTTCCAGACTAGCGGGAATGATTAATGAGCAGTTCTTC. The rearrangement links TRBV12-3 or TRBV12-4 to TRBJ2-1, with TRBD2 matching 11 bases. Trimming took 4 bases from V and 7 from J; bases not matched to a gene: 9. This CDR3 is 16 amino acids long.

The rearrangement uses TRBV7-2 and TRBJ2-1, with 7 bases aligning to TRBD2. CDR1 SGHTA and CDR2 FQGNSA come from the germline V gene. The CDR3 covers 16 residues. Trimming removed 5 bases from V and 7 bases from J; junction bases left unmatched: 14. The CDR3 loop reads CASSPWGAGDANEQFF. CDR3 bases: TGTGCCAGCAGCCCTTGGGGCGCGGGAGATGCAAATGAGCAGTTCTTC.

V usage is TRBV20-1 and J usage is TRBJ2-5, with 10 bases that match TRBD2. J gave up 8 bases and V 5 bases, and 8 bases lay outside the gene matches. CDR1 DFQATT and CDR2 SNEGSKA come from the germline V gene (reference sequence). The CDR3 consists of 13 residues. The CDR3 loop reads CSAPVAGGRTQYF. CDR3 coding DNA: TGCAGTGCTCCCGTAGCGGGAGGCCGAACCCAGTACTTC.

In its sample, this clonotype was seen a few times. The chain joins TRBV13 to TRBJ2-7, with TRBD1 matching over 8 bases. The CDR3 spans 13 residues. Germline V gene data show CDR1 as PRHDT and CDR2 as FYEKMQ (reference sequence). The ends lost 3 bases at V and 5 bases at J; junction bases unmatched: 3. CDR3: CASSFQGADEQYF. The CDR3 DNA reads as TGTGCCAGCAGCTTTCAGGGGGCAGACGAGCAGTACTTC.

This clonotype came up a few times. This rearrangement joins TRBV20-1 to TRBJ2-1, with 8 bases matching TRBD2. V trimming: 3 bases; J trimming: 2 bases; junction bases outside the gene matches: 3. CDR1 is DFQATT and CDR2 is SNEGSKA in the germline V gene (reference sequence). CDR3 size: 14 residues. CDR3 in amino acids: CSARIAGPYNEQFF. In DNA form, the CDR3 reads TGCAGTGCTAGGATAGCGGGACCCTACAATGAGCAGTTCTTC.

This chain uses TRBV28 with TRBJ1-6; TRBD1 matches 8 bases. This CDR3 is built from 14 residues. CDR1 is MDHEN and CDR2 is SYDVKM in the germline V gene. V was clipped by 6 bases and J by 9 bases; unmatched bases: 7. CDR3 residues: CASSIRTGRSPLHF. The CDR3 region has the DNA TGTGCCAGCAGCATACGGACAGGGCGTTCACCCCTCCACTTT.

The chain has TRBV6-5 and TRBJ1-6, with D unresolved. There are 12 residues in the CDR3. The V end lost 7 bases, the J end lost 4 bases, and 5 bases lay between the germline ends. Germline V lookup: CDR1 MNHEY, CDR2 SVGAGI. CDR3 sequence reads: CASTDYNSPLHF. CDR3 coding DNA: TGTGCCAGCACCGATTATAATTCACCCCTCCACTTT.

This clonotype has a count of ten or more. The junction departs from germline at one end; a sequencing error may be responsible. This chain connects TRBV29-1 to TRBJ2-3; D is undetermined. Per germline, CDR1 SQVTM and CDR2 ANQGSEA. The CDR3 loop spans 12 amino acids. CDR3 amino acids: CSVKEDPDTQYF. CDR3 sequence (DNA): TGCAGCGTTAAAGAGGACCCAGATACGCAGTATTTT.

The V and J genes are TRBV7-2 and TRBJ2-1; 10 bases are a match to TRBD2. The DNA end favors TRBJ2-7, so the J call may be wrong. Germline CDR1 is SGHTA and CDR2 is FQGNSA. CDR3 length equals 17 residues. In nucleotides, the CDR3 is TGTGCCAGCAGCTTAGCTACTAGCGGGACCTCCTACAATGAGCAGTACTTC. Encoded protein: CASSLATSGTSYNEQYF.

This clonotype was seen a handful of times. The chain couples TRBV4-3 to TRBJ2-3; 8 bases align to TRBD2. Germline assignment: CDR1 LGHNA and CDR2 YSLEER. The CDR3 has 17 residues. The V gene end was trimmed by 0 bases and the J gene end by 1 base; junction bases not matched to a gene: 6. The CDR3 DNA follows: TGCGCCAGCAGCCAAGAATGGACTAGCTCCGGCACAGATACGCAGTATTTT. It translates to CASSQEWTSSGTDTQYF.